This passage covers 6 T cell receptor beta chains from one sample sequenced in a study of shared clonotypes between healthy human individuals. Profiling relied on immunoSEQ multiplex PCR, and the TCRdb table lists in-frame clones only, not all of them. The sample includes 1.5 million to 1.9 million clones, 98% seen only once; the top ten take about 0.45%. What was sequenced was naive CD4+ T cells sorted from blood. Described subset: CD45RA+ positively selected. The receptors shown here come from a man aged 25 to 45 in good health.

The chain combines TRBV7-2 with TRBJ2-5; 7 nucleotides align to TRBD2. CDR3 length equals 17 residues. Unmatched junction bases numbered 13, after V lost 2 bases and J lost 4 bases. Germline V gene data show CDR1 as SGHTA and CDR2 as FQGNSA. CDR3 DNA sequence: TGTGCCAGCAGCTTACAACCGCGGACTAGGAGGGGAGAGACCCAGTACTTC. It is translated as CASSLQPRTRRGETQYF.

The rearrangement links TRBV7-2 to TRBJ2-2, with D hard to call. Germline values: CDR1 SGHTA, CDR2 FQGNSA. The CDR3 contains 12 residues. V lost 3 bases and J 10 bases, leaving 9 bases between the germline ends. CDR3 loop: CASSFMAAELFF. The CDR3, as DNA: TGTGCCAGCAGCTTTATGGCCGCGGAGCTGTTTTTT. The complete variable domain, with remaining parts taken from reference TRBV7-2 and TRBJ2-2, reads GAGVSQSPSNKVTEKGKDVELRCDPISGHTALYWYRQSLGQGLEFLIYFQGNSAPDKSGLPSDRFSAERTGGSVSTLTIQRTQQEDSAVYLCASSFMAAELFFGEGSRLTVL.

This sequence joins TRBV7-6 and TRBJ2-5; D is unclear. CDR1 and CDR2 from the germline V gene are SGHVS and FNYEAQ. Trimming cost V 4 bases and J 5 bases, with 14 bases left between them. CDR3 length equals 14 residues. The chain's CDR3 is CASSSGPLSETQYF. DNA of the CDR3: TGTGCCAGCAGCTCAGGACCGCTCAGTGAGACCCAGTACTTC.

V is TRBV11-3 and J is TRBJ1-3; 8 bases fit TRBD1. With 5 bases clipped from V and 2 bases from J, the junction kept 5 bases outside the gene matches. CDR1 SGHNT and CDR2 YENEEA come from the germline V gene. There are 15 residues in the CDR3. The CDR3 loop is CASSLRQGTGNTIYF. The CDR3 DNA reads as TGTGCCAGCAGCCTTCGACAGGGGACTGGAAACACCATATATTTT.

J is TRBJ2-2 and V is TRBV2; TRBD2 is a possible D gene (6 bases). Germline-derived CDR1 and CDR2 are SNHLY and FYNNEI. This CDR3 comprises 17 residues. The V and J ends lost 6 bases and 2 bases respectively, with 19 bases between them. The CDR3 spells CASSARGLQKNTGELFF. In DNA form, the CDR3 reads TGTGCCAGCAGCGCTCGCGGACTACAAAAAAACACCGGGGAGCTGTTTTTT.

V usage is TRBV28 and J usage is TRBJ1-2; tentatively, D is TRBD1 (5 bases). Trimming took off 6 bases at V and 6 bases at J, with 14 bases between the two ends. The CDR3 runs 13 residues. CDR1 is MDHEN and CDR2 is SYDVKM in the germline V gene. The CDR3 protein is CASSWGGANGYTF. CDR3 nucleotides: TGTGCCAGCAGCTGGGGAGGGGCTAATGGCTACACCTTC.